This T cell receptor beta chain comes out of a study of shared clonotypes between healthy human individuals. Notes on the study in general: Lower generation probabilities were found for non-shared clonotypes than for those shared by all four donors.

The CDR3 has 15 amino acids. The V and J ends lost 7 bases and 0 bases respectively, with 11 bases between them. The germline V gene has CDR1 SGHRS and CDR2 YFSETQ. Of note for this clone: What it binds is unknown.

Some clones are missing from TCRdb's copy, which holds only in-frame ones; the method was immunoSEQ multiplex PCR. This sample yields roughly 2.2 million clones, of which more than 80% are seen a single time; 0.39% belongs to the top ten. Specimen: naive CD4+ T cells from PBMCs. Subset given: CD45RA+ positively selected. The chain is built from TRBV5-1 and TRBJ2-6; a weak D match, TRBD1 (6 bases). This clonotype was sampled from a man between 18 and 29 years old in good health. Some clones in this sample may be carry-over from other donors' samples. CDR3 in DNA: TGCGCCAGCGGTACAGGGATCTCTGGGGCCAACGTCCTGACTTTC. Its protein is CASGTGISGANVLTF. The entire variable domain, with the rest obtained from reference TRBV5-1 and TRBJ2-6, is as follows: KAGVTQTPRYLIKTRGQQVTLSCSPISGHRSVSWYQQTPGQGLQFLFEYFSETQRNKGNFPGRFSGRQFSNSRSEMNVSTLELGDSALYLCASGTGISGANVLTFGAGSRLTVL.